One sample yielded the 6 T cell receptor beta chains listed below, sequenced in a study of early T cells in non-severe SARS-CoV-2 infection. MiXCR, run by TCRdb on the 5' RACE reads, gives a single entry per CDR3 protein. The sample has approximately 19,000 distinct CDR3 sequences; 5.9% are singletons. Material for sequencing was whole blood. The receptor set was obtained from an adult who was a healthcare worker with PCR-confirmed SARS-CoV-2 infection or an uninfected control (not recorded which).

This clonotype was detected many times. The chain uses TRBV18 and TRBJ1-1; D not certain. Trimming stripped 6 bases from V and 11 bases from J, with 16 bases between. CDR3 length: 12 residues. Germline V gene sequence: CDR1 KGHSH, CDR2 LQKENI. The CDR3 loop is CASSPIGLGAFF. CDR3 coding DNA: TGTGCCAGCTCTCCAATTGGTCTCGGGGCTTTCTTT.

This clonotype has ten or more counts. The chain has TRBV5-5 and TRBJ1-2; tentatively, D is TRBD1 (5 bases). From germline, CDR1 is SGHKS and CDR2 YYEKEE (reference sequence). V was cut by 4 bases and J by 3 bases, with 16 bases left in between. The CDR3 runs to 15 residues. CDR3 sequence reads: CASSVGAATDYGYTF. CDR3 in DNA: TGTGCCAGCAGCGTCGGGGCTGCGACTGACTATGGCTACACCTTC.

This clonotype was seen at least ten times. This rearrangement joins TRBV5-1 to TRBJ2-1; unclear D gene. This CDR3 contains 13 residues. Per germline, CDR1 SGHRS and CDR2 YFSETQ. Deletions cut 0 bases from V and 4 bases from J, with 5 bases between. The CDR3 loop is CASSLGGYNEQFF. The DNA of the CDR3 is TGCGCCAGCAGCTTGGGAGGTTACAATGAGCAGTTCTTC.

This clonotype was seen at least ten times. V usage is TRBV19 and J usage is TRBJ2-7; 7 positions match TRBD2. The junction had 20 bases not matched to a gene; V was cut back by 3 bases and J by 6 bases. The CDR3 length is 18 residues. CDR1 and CDR2 (germline): LNHDA, SQIVND (reference sequence). For the CDR3, the DNA is TGTGCCAGTAGTATTGCGGCGGGGGAAGGCCTACAAACGACCGAGCAGTACTTC. This codes for CASSIAAGEGLQTTEQYF.

This clonotype has ten or more counts. V usage is TRBV12-3 or TRBV12-4 and J usage is TRBJ1-1; unclear D gene. The CDR3 covers 14 residues. Deletions cut 3 bases from V and 1 base from J, with 9 bases between. CDR3 amino acids: CASSFRGGNTEAFF. The CDR3 region has the DNA TGTGCCAGCAGTTTCCGCGGAGGGAACACTGAAGCTTTCTTT.

This clonotype was detected many times. V is TRBV29-1 and J is TRBJ1-1, with 9 bases fitting TRBD1. V shed 5 bases, J shed 5 bases, and the junction held 9 bases outside the gene matches. The germline V gene has CDR1 SQVTM and CDR2 ANQGSEA. The CDR3 is made up of 14 amino acids. CDR3 nucleotide sequence: TGCAGCGTTCTAACAGGGGGCGCGGGGACTGAAGCTTTCTTT. This translates into CSVLTGGAGTEAFF.